The sequence of this T cell receptor beta chain was determined in a study of cytomegalovirus exposure and HLA in healthy donors. The study, taken as a whole, reports: For TCR beta chains, V- and J-gene trimming was later linked to a missense DCLRE1C variant. Highest at DRB1 and lowest at HLA-C, TCR association rates differed among HLA loci in a later analysis.

PCR employed 60 Vbeta and 13 Jbeta primers. Sequenced by immunoSEQ multiplex PCR; TCRdb stores in-frame clones only, minus some. The table lists 190,000 or so clones, about four fifths of them singletons, with over 1.5% in the top ten. Of note for this clone: Its cognate antigen is unknown.

Specimen: PBMCs. This receptor was identified in a man in his fifties in good health and CMV-seronegative.

The CDR3 region has the DNA TGTGCCAGCAGTGGGCGGGTGACAGGGGTATTTTACGAGCAGTACTTC. Its protein product is CASSGRVTGVFYEQYF. The chain employs TRBV2 and TRBJ2-5, with 8 bases identical to TRBD1. The better agreement between TRBJ2-7 and the DNA end casts doubt on the J call. This CDR3 is built from 16 residues. The germline V gene has CDR1 SNHLY and CDR2 FYNNEI.